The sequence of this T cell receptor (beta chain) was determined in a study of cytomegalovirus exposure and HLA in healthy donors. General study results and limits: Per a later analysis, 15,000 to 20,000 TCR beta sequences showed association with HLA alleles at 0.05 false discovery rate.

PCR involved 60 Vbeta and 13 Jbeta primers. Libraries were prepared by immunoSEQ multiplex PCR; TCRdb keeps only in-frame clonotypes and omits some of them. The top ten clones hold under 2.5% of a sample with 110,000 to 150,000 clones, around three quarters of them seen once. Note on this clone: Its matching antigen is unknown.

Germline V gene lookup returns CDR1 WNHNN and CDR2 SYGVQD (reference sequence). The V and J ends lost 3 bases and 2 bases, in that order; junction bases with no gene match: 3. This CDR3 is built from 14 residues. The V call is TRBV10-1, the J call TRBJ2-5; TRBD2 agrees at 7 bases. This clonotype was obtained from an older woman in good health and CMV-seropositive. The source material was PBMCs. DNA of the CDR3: TGCGCCAGCAGTGATCGGCGGGGGCAAGAGACCCAGTACTTC. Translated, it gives CASSDRRGQETQYF.